The 27 T cell receptor beta chains listed next were all sequenced from one sample in a study of molecular identifiers for immune sequencing clone quantification (dated by TCRdb to the late 2010s). Library construction relied on PCR. Sequencing relied on a NextSeq 500. TCRdb handled the public reads itself, with Q25 trimming in fastp and clone calling in MiXCR, and kept productive beta chains. Identical CDR3 protein sequences are pooled into one entry, listed with their most common genes and DNA. The sample records 85,000 to 90,000 distinct CDR3 sequences, roughly 25% of which are singletons. Roughly 0.76% of the sample comes from the top ten. Source material: naive CD8+ T cells from blood, with Jurkat cell RNA spiked in. The cell subset or site label, as the study defines it: FACS-sorted CD8+CD4-CCR7+CD45RA+ naive T cells. These TCRs come from a human donor in good health. Some libraries in this study had Jurkat cell RNA spiked in.

This clonotype is medium-sized by share. This sequence joins TRBV29-1 and TRBJ2-6; D remains unclear. The CDR3 extends over 13 amino acids. The ends were cut back, 5 bases at V and 1 base at J, with 6 bases in the middle. Germline loops: CDR1 SQVTM, CDR2 ANQGSEA. CDR3: CSVSLSGANVLTF. CDR3 DNA sequence: TGCAGCGTTAGTTTATCTGGGGCCAACGTCCTGACTTTC.

Remarks on this clonotype: Given a much more abundant clone one base away, this may be a read error. The chain recombines TRBV5-3 with TRBJ1-5; tentatively, D is TRBD1 (5 bases). TRBV5-3 is reported as an ORF; its role is uncertain. The CDR3 length is 17 residues. In DNA form, the CDR3 reads TGTGCCAGCAGCTTGGGGGTCACCCCGTGGGTTCATCAGCCCCAGCATTTT. Residues: CASSLGVTPWVHQPQHF.

Of note for this clonotype: A read error may explain this, as a much larger clone is one base away. The J gene is TRBJ2-5, the V gene TRBV28; D not resolved. This CDR3 has 14 amino acids. Germline V lookup: CDR1 MDHEN, CDR2 SYDVKM. V was cut by 1 base and J by 4 bases, with 10 bases left in between. CDR3 sequence reads: CASSLSVEGETQYF. The CDR3 nucleotides read TGTGCCAGCAGTTTATCAGTGGAAGGAGAGACCCAGTACTTC.

A remark on this clonotype: This may arise from a read error, as a much more abundant clone is one base away. CDR3 loop: CASNRGAQYEQYF. The CDR3 DNA reads TGTGCCAGCAACCGGGGGGCCCAGTACGAGCAGTACTTC. The chain has TRBV7-6 and TRBJ2-7; weak D call: TRBD2 (7 bases). CDR1 and CDR2 from the germline V gene are SGHVS and FNYEAQ. The CDR3 is made up of 13 amino acids. The ends were cut back, 7 bases at V and 4 bases at J, with 14 bases in the middle.

Note on this clonotype: The junction departs from germline at one end; a sequencing error may be responsible. The chain links TRBV5-1 to TRBJ2-1, with 9 bases that match TRBD1. Germline values: CDR1 SGHRS, CDR2 YFSETQ. CDR3 length: 16 amino acids. CDR3 nucleotides: TGCGCCAGCAGCCCCCGGACAGGGGTAAGACACAATGAGCGGTTCTTC. Amino acid sequence: CASSPRTGVRHNERFF.

This clonotype was found a few times. The chain combines TRBV21-1 with TRBJ2-6; the table's D call, TRBD1, has no DNA check behind it. TRBV21-1 is listed as a pseudogene. This CDR3 contains 18 residues. DNA of the CDR3: TGTGCCAGCAGCATGCCGACAGGGTACAGCTCTGGGGCCAACGTCCTGACTTTC. Translated: CASSMPTGYSSGANVLTF.

This clonotype was recorded a few times. The chain couples TRBV6-1 to TRBJ2-7, with a tentative D call TRBD1 (6 bases). Trimming left V 1 base short and J 4 bases short, with 11 bases between. Germline V gene sequence: CDR1 MNHNS, CDR2 SASEGT. The CDR3 is made up of 14 amino acids. CDR3 residues: CASSEGRRGYEQYF. CDR3 sequence (DNA): TGTGCCAGCAGTGAAGGCCGCAGGGGTTACGAGCAGTACTTC.

This clonotype appeared a few times. The chain links TRBV20-1 to TRBJ1-6; 10 bases are a match to TRBD1. The trim removed 6 bases at V and 8 bases at J, leaving 7 bases unmatched. The CDR3 totals 14 residues. Germline V gene lookup returns CDR1 DFQATT and CDR2 SNEGSKA (reference sequence). Written as DNA, the CDR3 is TGCAGTGCCGAATTAGGACAGGGGGATTCACCCCTCCACTTT. Residues: CSAELGQGDSPLHF.

This clonotype was seen a few times. This rearrangement joins TRBV29-1 to TRBJ2-7, with D perhaps TRBD1 (5 bases). This CDR3 is 12 amino acids long. CDR1 and CDR2 from the germline V gene are SQVTM and ANQGSEA. V was pared by 5 bases and J by 1 base, with 9 bases between. CDR3 coding DNA: TGCAGCGTTTTGACAGTTTCCTACGAGCAGTACTTC. Translation: CSVLTVSYEQYF.

This clonotype was observed a few times. The chain links TRBV9 to TRBJ2-3; 16 nucleotides line up with TRBD2. Germline lookup yields CDR1 SGDLS and CDR2 YYNGEE. There are 15 residues in the CDR3. The ends lost 8 bases at V and 6 bases at J; junction bases unmatched: 6. The chain's CDR3 is CASSGLAGGLDTQYF. The CDR3 DNA sequence: TGTGCCAGTTCGGGACTAGCGGGGGGGCTGGATACGCAGTATTTT.

This clonotype was detected only a few times. The V call is TRBV7-6, the J call TRBJ2-7; D is possibly TRBD2 (6 bases). Deletions cut 4 bases from V and 2 bases from J, with 12 bases between. CDR1 SGHVS and CDR2 FNYEAQ come from the germline V gene. This CDR3 is built from 14 residues. The CDR3 spells CASSYGTETYEQYF. DNA for the CDR3: TGTGCCAGCAGCTATGGGACTGAGACCTACGAGCAGTACTTC.

About this clonotype itself: It may be a read error: a sequence one base away is much more abundant. V and J are TRBV25-1 and TRBJ2-7, with D uncertain. Germline CDR1 and CDR2: MGHDK and SYGVNS. The CDR3 consists of 11 residues. The CDR3 nucleotides are TGTGCCAGCAGTAACACCTACGAGCAGTGCTTC. As protein: CASSNTYEQCF.

This clonotype was recorded once. The junction does not match germline at one end; this may be a read error. The chain recombines TRBV12-3 or TRBV12-4 with TRBJ2-7; D is perhaps TRBD1 (6 bases). The CDR3 is made up of 16 amino acids. The CDR3 sequence is CASSSRDRLLIYEQHF. DNA for the CDR3: TGTGCCAGCAGTTCTCGAGACAGGTTGTTAATCTACGAGCAGCACTTC.

About this clonotype: This may stem from a read error, because a much larger clone lies one nucleotide away. The rearrangement uses TRBV9 and TRBJ2-2; 16 bases are shared with TRBD2. From germline, CDR1 is SGDLS and CDR2 YYNGEE. V lost 2 bases and J lost 3; bases outside the gene matches: 4. The CDR3 is 18 residues long. CDR3 loop: CASSVPGLAGGYTGELFF. The CDR3 DNA follows: TGTGCCAGCAGCGTTCCGGGACTAGCGGGAGGGTACACCGGGGAGCTGTTTTTT.

This clonotype was picked up many times. The rearrangement joins TRBV29-1 to TRBJ2-3; the D gene is possibly TRBD1 (5 bases). Germline V gives CDR1 SQVTM, CDR2 ANQGSEA. V lost 3 bases and J lost 3, with 16 bases in between. The CDR3 runs to 15 residues. The CDR3 region has the DNA TGCAGCGTTGATGGAGTGGGGCTTGGGACAGATACGCAGTATTTT. Its translation: CSVDGVGLGTDTQYF.

Remarks on this clonotype: A much more abundant neighbour one base away suggests this may be a read error. The V and J genes are TRBV5-3 and TRBJ2-5; possible D gene TRBD2, 5 bases. TRBV5-3 is designated an ORF whose function remains uncertain. The CDR3 spans 18 residues. Trimming stripped 8 bases from V and 4 bases from J, with 30 bases between. The CDR3 DNA reads TGTGCCAGCAGCGGACGACTTAGCGCAGCCCCCCGGGGAGAGACCCAGTACTTC. Amino acid sequence: CASSGRLSAAPRGETQYF.

The chain couples TRBV20-1 to TRBJ1-3, with D possibly TRBD1 on 5 matching bases. This CDR3 region has 15 residues. Per germline, CDR1 DFQATT and CDR2 SNEGSKA (reference sequence). V was pared by 5 bases and J by 2 bases, with 16 bases between. The CDR3 is CSAADDMGAGNTIYF. The CDR3 DNA reads TGCAGTGCTGCGGACGACATGGGGGCTGGAAACACCATATATTTT.

Turning to this clonotype: A much larger clone is a single base away; this may be a read error. The V gene is TRBV4-2, the J gene TRBJ2-5; the D is unclear. This CDR3 is built from 11 residues. The germline V gene encodes CDR1 LGHNA and CDR2 YNFKEQ. CDR3 nucleotide sequence: TGTGCCAGCAGCCAAGGAGAGATCCAGTACTTC. This sequence encodes CASSQGEIQYF.

This clonotype was counted many times. This sequence joins TRBV4-1 and TRBJ2-7, with D possibly TRBD1 on 6 matching bases. The V end lost 2 bases, the J end lost 2 bases, and 10 bases lay between the germline ends. Germline CDR1 reads MGHRA; CDR2 reads YSYEKL. There are 14 residues in the CDR3. DNA for the CDR3: TGCGCCAGCAGCCAAAAAAGGGACACCTACGAGCAGTACTTC. It yields the protein CASSQKRDTYEQYF.

About this clonotype itself: A much larger clone differs from this one at a single base, so this may be a read error. The chain is built from TRBV20-1 and TRBJ2-4; tentatively, D is TRBD1 (6 bases). Germline CDR1 is DFQATT and CDR2 is SNEGSKA (reference sequence). The CDR3 extends over 13 amino acids. The CDR3: CSARVRTENTQYF. The CDR3 nucleotides are TGCAGTGCTAGAGTTAGGACAGAAAACACTCAGTACTTC.

A note on this clonotype: A read error may be the cause here, since a much bigger clone is one base away. J is TRBJ1-5 and V is TRBV4-1; unclear D gene. Germline CDR1 is MGHRA and CDR2 is YSYEKL. The germline V and J ends were trimmed by 1 base and 2 bases, with 12 bases remaining between them. The CDR3 consists of 16 residues. In DNA, the CDR3 is TGCGCCAGCAGCCAAGCCCCACATAGAGGCAATCAGCCCCAGCATTTT. This codes for CASSQAPHRGNQPQHF.

The chain employs TRBV27 and TRBJ1-6; unclear D gene. This CDR3 comprises 17 residues. The germline V and J ends were trimmed by 7 bases and 3 bases, with 19 bases remaining between them. Germline V lookup: CDR1 MNHEY, CDR2 SMNVEV (reference sequence). Here the CDR3 reads CASTPFWQDSYNSPLHF. CDR3 DNA: TGTGCCAGCACCCCTTTTTGGCAGGATAGCTATAATTCACCCCTCCACTTT.

The rearrangement links TRBV6-1 to TRBJ1-5; weak D call: TRBD1 (5 bases). Germline CDR1 is MNHNS and CDR2 is SASEGT. The length of the CDR3 is 13 residues. Trimming shortened V by 3 bases and J by 7 bases, and 10 bases separated the two germline ends. The chain's CDR3 is CASSDWGLQPQHF. CDR3 DNA sequence: TGTGCCAGCAGTGACTGGGGACTCCAGCCCCAGCATTTT.

This clonotype was seen a handful of times. V and J are TRBV3-1 and TRBJ2-7; tentative D call: TRBD2 (6 bases). V was pared by 4 bases and J by 2 bases, with 12 bases between. CDR1 is LGHDT and CDR2 is YNNKEL in the germline V gene (reference sequence). The CDR3 sequence is 14 residues long. In DNA form, the CDR3 reads TGTGCCAGCAGCCTGGAGGGCCCGCCCTACGAGCAGTACTTC. This sequence encodes CASSLEGPPYEQYF.

The sample holds many counts of this clonotype. The CDR3 is CASSLTGDTEAFF. The CDR3 DNA reads TGTGCCAGCAGCTTAACAGGGGACACTGAAGCTTTCTTT. This sequence joins TRBV7-9 and TRBJ1-1; 7 positions agree with TRBD1. Germline trimming cut 2 bases from V and 3 bases from J; bases unmatched to any gene: 0. This CDR3 is 13 amino acids long. Germline V gene lookup returns CDR1 SEHNR and CDR2 FQNEAQ (reference sequence). Full variable domain (remainder filled in from reference TRBV7-9 and TRBJ1-1): DTGVSQNPRHKITKRGQNVTFRCDPISEHNRLYWYRQTLGQGPEFLTYFQNEAQLEKSRLLSDRFSAERPKGSFSTLEIQRTEQGDSAMYLCASSLTGDTEAFFGQGTRLTVV.

The sample holds many counts of this clonotype. This chain joins TRBV14 and TRBJ1-2; tentatively, D is TRBD1 (5 bases). The CDR3 spans 15 residues. Trimming took 0 bases from V and 4 from J, leaving 12 bases between them. CDR1 and CDR2 (germline): SGHDN, FVKESK. CDR3 bases: TGTGCCAGCAGCCAAGATTTTCAGGGCCGCTATGGCTACACCTTC. It codes for CASSQDFQGRYGYTF.

This clonotype was seen many times. V and J are TRBV28 and TRBJ2-7; 9 nucleotides agree with TRBD1. Germline V gene data show CDR1 as MDHEN and CDR2 as SYDVKM. Trimming took 3 bases from V and 5 from J; bases not matched to a gene: 5. The CDR3 spans 14 residues. CDR3 DNA sequence: TGTGCCAGCAGTTTCCGGGACAGGGAGAACGAGCAGTACTTC. Translating gives CASSFRDRENEQYF.